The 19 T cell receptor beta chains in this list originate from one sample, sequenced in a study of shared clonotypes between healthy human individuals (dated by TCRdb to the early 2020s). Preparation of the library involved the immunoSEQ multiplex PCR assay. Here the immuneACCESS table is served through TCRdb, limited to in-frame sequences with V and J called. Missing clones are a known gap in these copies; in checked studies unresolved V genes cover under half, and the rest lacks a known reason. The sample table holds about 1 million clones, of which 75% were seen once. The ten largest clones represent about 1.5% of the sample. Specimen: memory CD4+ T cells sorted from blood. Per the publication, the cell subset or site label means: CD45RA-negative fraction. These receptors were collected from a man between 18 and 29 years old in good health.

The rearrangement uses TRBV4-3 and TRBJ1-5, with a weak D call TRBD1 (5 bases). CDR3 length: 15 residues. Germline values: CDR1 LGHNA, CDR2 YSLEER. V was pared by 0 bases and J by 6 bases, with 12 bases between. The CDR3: CASSQERTGGQPQHF. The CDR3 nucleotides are TGCGCCAGCAGCCAAGAGCGGACGGGGGGTCAGCCCCAGCATTTT.

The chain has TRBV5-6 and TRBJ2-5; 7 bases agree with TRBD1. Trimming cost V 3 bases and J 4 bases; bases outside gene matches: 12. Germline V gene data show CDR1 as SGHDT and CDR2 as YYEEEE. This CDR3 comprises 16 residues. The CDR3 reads CASSSTLGDRAETQYF. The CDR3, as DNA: TGTGCCAGCAGCTCAACATTGGGAGACAGGGCAGAGACCCAGTACTTC. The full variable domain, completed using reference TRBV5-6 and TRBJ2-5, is DAGVTQSPTHLIKTRGQQVTLRCSPKSGHDTVSWYQQALGQGPQFIFQYYEEEERQRGNFPDRFSGHQFPNYSSELNVNALLLGDSALYLCASSSTLGDRAETQYFGPGTRLLVL.

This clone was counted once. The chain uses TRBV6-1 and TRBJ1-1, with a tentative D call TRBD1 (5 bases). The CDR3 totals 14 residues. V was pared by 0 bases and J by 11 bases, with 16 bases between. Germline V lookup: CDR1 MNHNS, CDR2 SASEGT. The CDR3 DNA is TGTGCCAGCAGTGAAGCGCTTGTTGGCAGGGCGGCTTTCTTT. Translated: CASSEALVGRAAFF.

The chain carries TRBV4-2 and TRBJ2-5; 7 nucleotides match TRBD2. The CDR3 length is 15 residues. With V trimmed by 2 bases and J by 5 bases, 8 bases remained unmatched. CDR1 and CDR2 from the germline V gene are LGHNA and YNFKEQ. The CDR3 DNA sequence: TGTGCCAGCAGCCAAAGGGCTGCGGGAGAGGAGACCCAGTACTTC. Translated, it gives CASSQRAAGEETQYF.

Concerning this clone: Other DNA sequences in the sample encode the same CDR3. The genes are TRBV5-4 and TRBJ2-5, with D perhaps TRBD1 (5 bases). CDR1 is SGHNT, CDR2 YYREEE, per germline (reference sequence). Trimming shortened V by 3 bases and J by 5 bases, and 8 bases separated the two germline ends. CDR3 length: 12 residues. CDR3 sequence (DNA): TGTGCCAGCAGCTGGGGCCAGGAGACCCAGTACTTC. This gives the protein CASSWGQETQYF.

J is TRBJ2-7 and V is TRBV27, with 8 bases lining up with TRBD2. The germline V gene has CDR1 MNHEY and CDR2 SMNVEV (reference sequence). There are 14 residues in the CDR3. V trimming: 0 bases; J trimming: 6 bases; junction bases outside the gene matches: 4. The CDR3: CASSLSRLASEQYF. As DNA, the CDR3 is TGTGCCAGCAGTTTATCGCGACTAGCGAGCGAGCAGTACTTC.

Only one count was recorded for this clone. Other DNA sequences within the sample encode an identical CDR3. The CDR3 DNA is TGCAGCGTTGAACAGGGGGCGTCTACTGAAGCTTTCTTT. Its protein is CSVEQGASTEAFF. The genes are TRBV29-1 and TRBJ1-1; 8 bases agree with TRBD1. The junction had 4 bases not matched to a gene; V was cut back by 2 bases and J by 5 bases. Germline values: CDR1 SQVTM, CDR2 ANQGSEA. There are 13 residues in the CDR3. The whole variable domain, filled in from reference TRBV29-1 and TRBJ1-1, reads SAVISQKPSRDICQRGTSLTIQCQVDSQVTMMFWYRQQPGQSLTLIATANQGSEATYESGFVIDKFPISRPNLTFSTLTVSNMSPEDSSIYLCSVEQGASTEAFFGQGTRLTVV.

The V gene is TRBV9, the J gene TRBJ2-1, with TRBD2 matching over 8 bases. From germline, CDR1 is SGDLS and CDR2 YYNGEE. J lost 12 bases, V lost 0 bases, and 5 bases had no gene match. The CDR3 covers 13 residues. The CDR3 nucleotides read TGTGCCAGCAGCGTAGGAGAGGCGGGGGGGCAGTTCTTC. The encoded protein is CASSVGEAGGQFF.

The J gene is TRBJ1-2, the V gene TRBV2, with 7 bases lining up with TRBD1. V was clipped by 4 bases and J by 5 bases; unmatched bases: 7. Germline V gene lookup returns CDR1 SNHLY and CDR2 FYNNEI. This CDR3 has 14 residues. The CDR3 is CASSGQGVTYGYTF. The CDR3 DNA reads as TGTGCCAGCAGTGGGCAGGGGGTGACTTATGGCTACACCTTC. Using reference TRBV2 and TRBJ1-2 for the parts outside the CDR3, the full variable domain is EPEVTQTPSHQVTQMGQEVILRCVPISNHLYFYWYRQILGQKVEFLVSFYNNEISEKSEIFDDQFSVERPDGSNFTLKIRSTKLEDSAMYFCASSGQGVTYGYTFGSGTRLTVV.

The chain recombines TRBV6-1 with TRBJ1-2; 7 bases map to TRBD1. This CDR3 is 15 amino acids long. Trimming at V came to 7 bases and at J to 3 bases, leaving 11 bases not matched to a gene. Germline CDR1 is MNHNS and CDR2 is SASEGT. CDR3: CASNPQTGSDYGYTF. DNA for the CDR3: TGTGCCAGCAATCCCCAGACAGGGTCGGACTATGGCTACACCTTC.

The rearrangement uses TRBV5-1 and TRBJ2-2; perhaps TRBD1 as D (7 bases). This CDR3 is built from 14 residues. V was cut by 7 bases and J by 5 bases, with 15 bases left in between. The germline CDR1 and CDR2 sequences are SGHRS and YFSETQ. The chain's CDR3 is CASQGGAGTGELFF. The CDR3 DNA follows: TGCGCCAGCCAGGGGGGCGCTGGAACCGGGGAGCTGTTTTTT.

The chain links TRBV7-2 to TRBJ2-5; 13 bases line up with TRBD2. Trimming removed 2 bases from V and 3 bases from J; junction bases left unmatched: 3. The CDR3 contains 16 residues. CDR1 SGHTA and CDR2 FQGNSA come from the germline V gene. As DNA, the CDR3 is TGTGCCAGCAGCTTAACCGGGACTAGCGGGAAAGAGACCCAGTACTTC. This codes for CASSLTGTSGKETQYF.

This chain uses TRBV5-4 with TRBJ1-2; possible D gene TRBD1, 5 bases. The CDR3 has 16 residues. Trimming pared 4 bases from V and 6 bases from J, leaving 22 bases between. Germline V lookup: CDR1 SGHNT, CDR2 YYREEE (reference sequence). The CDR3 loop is CASSPPRAGITDGYTF. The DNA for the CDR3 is TGTGCCAGCAGCCCCCCGCGAGCAGGGATTACGGATGGCTACACCTTC.

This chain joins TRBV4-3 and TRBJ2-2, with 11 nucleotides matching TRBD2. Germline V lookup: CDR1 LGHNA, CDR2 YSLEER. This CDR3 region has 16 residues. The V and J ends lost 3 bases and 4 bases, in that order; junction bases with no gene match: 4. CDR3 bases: TGCGCCAGCAGCCATTTGCTAGCGGGAGGCACCGGGGAGCTGTTTTTT. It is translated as CASSHLLAGGTGELFF.

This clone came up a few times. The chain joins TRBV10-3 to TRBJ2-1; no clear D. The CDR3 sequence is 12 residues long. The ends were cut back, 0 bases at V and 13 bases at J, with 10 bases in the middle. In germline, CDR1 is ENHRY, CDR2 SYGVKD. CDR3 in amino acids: CAISESTAAQFF. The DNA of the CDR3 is TGTGCCATCAGTGAGTCGACGGCTGCACAGTTCTTC.

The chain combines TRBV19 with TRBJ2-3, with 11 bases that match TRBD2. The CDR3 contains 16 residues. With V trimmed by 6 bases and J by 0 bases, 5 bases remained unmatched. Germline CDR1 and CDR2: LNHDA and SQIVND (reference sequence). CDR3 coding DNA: TGTGCCAGTAGGTCACGGACTAGCGGGAGCACAGATACGCAGTATTTT. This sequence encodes CASRSRTSGSTDTQYF.

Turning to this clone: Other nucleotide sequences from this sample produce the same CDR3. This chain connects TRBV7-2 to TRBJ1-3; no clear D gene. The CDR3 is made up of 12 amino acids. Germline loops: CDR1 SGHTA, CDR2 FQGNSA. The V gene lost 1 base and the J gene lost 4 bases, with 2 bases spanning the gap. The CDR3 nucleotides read TGTGCCAGCAGCTTAGGAGGAAACACCATATATTTT. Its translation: CASSLGGNTIYF. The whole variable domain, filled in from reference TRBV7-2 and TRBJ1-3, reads GAGVSQSPSNKVTEKGKDVELRCDPISGHTALYWYRQSLGQGLEFLIYFQGNSAPDKSGLPSDRFSAERTGGSVSTLTIQRTQQEDSAVYLCASSLGGNTIYFGEGSWLTVV.

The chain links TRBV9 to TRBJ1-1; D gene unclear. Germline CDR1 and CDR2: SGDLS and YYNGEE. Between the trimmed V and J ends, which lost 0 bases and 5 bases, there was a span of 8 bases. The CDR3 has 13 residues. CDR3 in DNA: TGTGCCAGCAGCGTAGCCGATCGGACTGAAGCTTTCTTT. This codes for CASSVADRTEAFF.

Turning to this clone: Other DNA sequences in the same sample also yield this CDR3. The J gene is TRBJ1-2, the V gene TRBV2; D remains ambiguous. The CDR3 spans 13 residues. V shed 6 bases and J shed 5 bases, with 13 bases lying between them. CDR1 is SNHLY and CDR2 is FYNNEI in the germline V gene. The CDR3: CASRGGRGYGYTF. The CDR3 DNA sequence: TGTGCCAGCAGGGGAGGTCGGGGTTATGGCTACACCTTC.